Below are 24 T cell receptor beta chains sequenced from a single sample in a study of T cell responses to AZD1222 COVID-19 vaccine. Measured with immunoSEQ multiplex PCR; TCRdb has only the in-frame clones, and not every one. The top ten hold 2.5% to 3% of the sample, which has roughly 180,000 clones, just over 90% seen once. Sequencing used peripheral blood, obtained on day 0 of AZD1222 vaccination. Receptors originate from an adult in good health.

This sequence joins TRBV19 and TRBJ1-3; no clear D. The V end was cut by 5 bases, the J end by 0 bases, with 11 bases between. CDR3 length: 15 amino acids. Germline V gives CDR1 LNHDA, CDR2 SQIVND (reference sequence). CDR3 loop: CASSRSSSSGNTIYF. For the CDR3, the DNA is TGTGCCAGTAGTCGGTCCTCCAGCTCTGGAAACACCATATATTTT.

V and J are TRBV7-2 and TRBJ2-5, with TRBD2 as a possible D gene (5 bases). Germline CDR1 reads SGHTA; CDR2 reads FQGNSA. V was cut by 4 bases and J by 7 bases, with 13 bases left in between. CDR3 length: 13 residues. The CDR3 DNA follows: TGTGCCAGCAGCTCGGACCGTCGGGGGACCCAGTACTTC. Protein: CASSSDRRGTQYF.

The chain joins TRBV19 to TRBJ2-3; D is ambiguous. The CDR3 is 14 residues long. Trimming pared 5 bases from V and 5 bases from J, leaving 14 bases between. Germline V gene lookup returns CDR1 LNHDA and CDR2 SQIVND (reference sequence). This CDR3 is CASSGWVYGDTQYF. As DNA, the CDR3 is TGTGCCAGTAGTGGGTGGGTCTACGGAGATACGCAGTATTTT.

This clone has only a few counts. The same CDR3 arises from other DNA sequences in this sample as well. The chain employs TRBV9 and TRBJ2-5, with 14 nucleotides matching TRBD2. With 3 bases clipped from V and 1 base from J, the junction kept 5 bases outside the gene matches. CDR3 length: 17 amino acids. The V gene's germline CDR1 is SGDLS and CDR2 YYNGEE. The CDR3 loop is CASSGGTSGGLQETQYF. The CDR3 DNA follows: TGTGCCAGCAGCGGCGGGACTAGCGGGGGACTCCAAGAGACCCAGTACTTC.

The rearrangement joins TRBV4-3 to TRBJ2-3; TRBD2 might be the D (6 bases). This CDR3 has 15 residues. Trimming cost V 0 bases and J 5 bases, with 12 bases left between them. Per germline, CDR1 LGHNA and CDR2 YSLEER. The CDR3 DNA reads TGCGCCAGCAGCCAAGATTTTGGGCGGGGAGATACGCAGTATTTT. Translating it yields CASSQDFGRGDTQYF.

In nucleotides, the CDR3 is TGCGCCAGCAGCCAAGGGGTAGGTGAGCAGTTCTTC. Residues: CASSQGVGEQFF. The chain links TRBV4-3 to TRBJ2-1; the D is unclear. The germline CDR1 and CDR2 sequences are LGHNA and YSLEER. Trimming took off 1 base at V and 9 bases at J, with 7 bases between the two ends. The CDR3 totals 12 residues.

The chain links TRBV6-7 to TRBJ1-4; 7 positions match TRBD1. TRBV6-7 is flagged as an ORF with uncertain function. J lost 6 bases, V lost 2 bases, and 6 bases had no gene match. The CDR3 covers 15 residues. In DNA, the CDR3 is TGTGCCAGCAGTTACAGGGGGCGAAACGATGAAAAACTGTTTTTT. Encoded protein: CASSYRGRNDEKLFF.

The chain employs TRBV21-1 and TRBJ2-1; the table's D call, TRBD2, has no DNA check behind it. TRBV21-1 is shown as a pseudogene. CDR3 length: 14 residues. This CDR3 reads CANTLGLGDNEQFF. The DNA of the CDR3 is TGTGCCAACACCCTGGGACTAGGGGACAATGAGCAGTTCTTC.

The chain uses TRBV7-8 and TRBJ2-3; the D is unclear. With 5 bases removed from V and 0 bases from J, the gap between germline ends came to 6 bases. CDR3 size: 13 residues. Germline V gene lookup returns CDR1 SGHVS and CDR2 FQNEAQ. The CDR3 protein is CASSTPSTDTQYF. CDR3 DNA sequence: TGTGCCAGCAGCACCCCTAGCACAGATACGCAGTATTTT.

The rearrangement uses TRBV6-5 and TRBJ2-3; TRBD1 aligns across 8 bases. This CDR3 comprises 14 residues. Germline CDR1 is MNHEY and CDR2 is SVGAGI. The V and J ends lost 6 bases and 0 bases, in that order; junction bases with no gene match: 2. The CDR3 region is CASRRTGSTDTQYF. CDR3 sequence (DNA): TGTGCCAGCAGGAGGACAGGGAGCACAGATACGCAGTATTTT.

V and J are TRBV18 and TRBJ2-7, with 9 nucleotides matching TRBD1. V lost 3 bases and J lost 5; bases outside the gene matches: 2. CDR3 length: 13 residues. Germline values: CDR1 KGHSH, CDR2 LQKENI. CDR3 DNA: TGTGCCAGCTCACCCCGGGACAGGGACGAGCAGTACTTC. Translating it yields CASSPRDRDEQYF.

V usage is TRBV7-9 and J usage is TRBJ2-3; D is unclear. Germline V gene data show CDR1 as SEHNR and CDR2 as FQNEAQ (reference sequence). There are 14 residues in the CDR3. V gave up 3 bases and J gave up 7 bases, with 14 bases separating them. The DNA of the CDR3 is TGTGCCAGCAGCTTCGGGCAAAAACCGTATACGCAGTATTTT. This sequence encodes CASSFGQKPYTQYF.

In this sample, this clone turned up once. The chain links TRBV27 to TRBJ1-3; TRBD1 matches 8 bases. Unmatched junction bases numbered 6, after V lost 4 bases and J lost 4 bases. The CDR3 runs to 15 residues. CDR1 is MNHEY and CDR2 is SMNVEV in the germline V gene (reference sequence). This CDR3 reads CASSSLTGGGNTIYF. CDR3 DNA: TGTGCCAGCAGTTCACTCACAGGGGGAGGAAACACCATATATTTT.

J is TRBJ2-3 and V is TRBV15; 7 bases match TRBD1. Trimming at V came to 0 bases and at J to 0 bases, leaving 6 bases not matched to a gene. Germline V gene lookup returns CDR1 LNHNV and CDR2 YYDKDF (reference sequence). The CDR3 extends over 17 amino acids. CDR3 residues: CATSRDFGTASTDTQYF. The CDR3 nucleotides are TGTGCCACCAGCAGAGATTTCGGGACAGCTAGCACAGATACGCAGTATTTT.

This sequence joins TRBV10-3 and TRBJ1-1, with 7 nucleotides matching TRBD1. The CDR3 sequence is 15 residues long. The V segment lost 5 bases and the J segment 3 bases; nucleotides outside the gene matches: 9. Per germline, CDR1 ENHRY and CDR2 SYGVKD. The CDR3 bases are TGTGCCATCAGTAAAGCAGGGGGGCGGGACACTGAAGCTTTCTTT. Translation: CAISKAGGRDTEAFF.

The chain uses TRBV5-1 and TRBJ1-1; D is possibly TRBD1 (5 bases). CDR1 is SGHRS and CDR2 is YFSETQ in the germline V gene. V shed 3 bases and J shed 1 base, with 10 bases lying between them. The CDR3 totals 14 residues. CDR3 in DNA: TGCGCCAGCAGCTCCCTCGGGGGGAACACTGAAGCTTTCTTT. This translates into CASSSLGGNTEAFF.

V and J are TRBV7-9 and TRBJ1-6; D is undetermined. CDR1 and CDR2 from the germline V gene are SEHNR and FQNEAQ (reference sequence). The CDR3 runs 13 residues. V was clipped by 5 bases and J by 9 bases, with 11 bases between them. The CDR3 DNA reads as TGTGCCAGCAGCCGGACCCTCGGTTCACCCCTCCACTTT. Translation: CASSRTLGSPLHF.

The chain employs TRBV6-2 or TRBV6-3 and TRBJ1-1; 7 bases match TRBD1. CDR1 and CDR2 from the germline V gene are MNHEY and SVGEGT. This CDR3 contains 15 residues. V lost 0 bases and J lost 6; bases outside the gene matches: 7. In DNA form, the CDR3 reads TGTGCCAGCAGTTACTCGGGACAGTGGACCTCTGAAGCTTTCTTT. This codes for CASSYSGQWTSEAFF.

V is TRBV5-4 and J is TRBJ2-7, with D unclear. The CDR3 runs 13 residues. Trimming left V 3 bases short and J 7 bases short, with 14 bases between. Looked up from germline, CDR1 is SGHNT and CDR2 is YYREEE (reference sequence). CDR3 nucleotides: TGTGCCAGCAGCTATGAGTACGAAAGAGAGCAGTACTTC. Amino acid sequence: CASSYEYEREQYF.

This chain links TRBV3-1 (or the pseudogene TRBV3-2) with TRBJ2-5; 11 bases agree with TRBD2. The CDR3 loop spans 18 amino acids. V lost 1 base and J lost 4; bases outside the gene matches: 11. The germline gives CDR1 LGHDT, CDR2 YNNKEL (reference sequence). The CDR3 loop is CASSQVSGLAGGGETQYF. In nucleotides, the CDR3 is TGTGCCAGCAGCCAAGTGTCGGGGCTAGCGGGGGGAGGAGAGACCCAGTACTTC.

The V call is TRBV3-1 (or the pseudogene TRBV3-2), the J call TRBJ1-5; D unresolved. CDR3 length: 15 residues. The V gene's germline CDR1 is LGHDT and CDR2 YNNKEL (reference sequence). The V end lost 3 bases, the J end lost 3 bases, and 12 bases lay between the germline ends. The CDR3 sequence is CASSHSTAYNQPQHF. The DNA of the CDR3 is TGTGCCAGCAGCCATTCTACAGCTTACAATCAGCCCCAGCATTTT.

The chain recombines TRBV18 with TRBJ2-7, with D possibly matching TRBD2 (6 bases). Germline V gene sequence: CDR1 KGHSH, CDR2 LQKENI. This CDR3 has 14 amino acids. Deletions cut 5 bases from V and 7 bases from J, with 18 bases between. As DNA, the CDR3 is TGTGCCAGCTCAGGAACAGTCCCTGCGGGGGAGCAGTACTTC. The encoded protein is CASSGTVPAGEQYF.

This chain links TRBV9 with TRBJ1-1; D perhaps matches TRBD1 (5 bases). The V and J ends lost 4 bases and 2 bases respectively, with 15 bases between them. From germline, CDR1 is SGDLS and CDR2 YYNGEE. The CDR3 runs to 15 residues. As DNA, the CDR3 is TGTGCCAGCAGCCCGAAGACAGCATCAAACACTGAAGCTTTCTTT. It yields the protein CASSPKTASNTEAFF. Full variable domain (missing parts from reference TRBV9 and TRBJ1-1): DSGVTQTPKHLITATGQRVTLRCSPRSGDLSVYWYQQSLDQGLQFLIQYYNGEERAKGNILERFSAQQFPDLHSELNLSSLELGDSALYFCASSPKTASNTEAFFGQGTRLTVV.

The chain joins TRBV2 to TRBJ2-7, with 9 bases aligning to TRBD1. V gave up 6 bases and J gave up 3 bases; unmatched junction bases: 3. The CDR3 runs 13 residues. CDR1 is SNHLY, CDR2 FYNNEI, per germline. In DNA form, the CDR3 reads TGTGCCAGCAGGGGGACAGGGCTCTACGAGCAGTACTTC. Translation: CASRGTGLYEQYF.